The rows below give T cell receptor beta chains drawn from one sample of a study of CD8 T cells in Susac syndrome. Each CDR3 protein is one row after TCRdb ran MiXCR on the immunoSEQ multiplex PCR reads. In the table there are under 200,000 distinct CDR3 sequences, 85% to 95% of which are singletons. What was sequenced was CD8+ T cells from PBMCs. The receptors were gathered from a human donor with multiple sclerosis. Both conserved end residues are part of each CDR3.

CDR3 protein: CASSSSGTPIAKNIQYF
CDR3 length: 17
V gene: TRBV13

CDR3 protein: CASSLEISYEQYF
CDR3 length: 13
V gene: TRBV11-2

CDR3 protein: CASSFDRGPYNEQFF
CDR3 length: 15
V gene: TRBV2

CDR3 protein: CSVLDSGTEAFF
CDR3 length: 12
V gene: TRBV29-1

CDR3 protein: CASSPQEYSNQPQHF
CDR3 length: 15
V gene: TRBV18

CDR3 protein: CASSPGGTSVNEQFF
CDR3 length: 15
V gene: TRBV7-9

CDR3 protein: CASSQDRVWQYF
CDR3 length: 12
V gene: TRBV14

CDR3 protein: CSVAGTGVYEQYF
CDR3 length: 13
V gene: TRBV29-1

CDR3 protein: CASSSHPQFF
CDR3 length: 10
V gene: TRBV9

CDR3 protein: CASSLFEPPDLNTDTQYF
CDR3 length: 18
V gene: TRBV11-2

CDR3 protein: CASSLARNTGELFF
CDR3 length: 14
V gene: TRBV7-9

CDR3 protein: CASSFSNRGNTEAFF
CDR3 length: 15
V gene: TRBV27

CDR3 protein: CASSNGPGSYNEQFF
CDR3 length: 15
V gene: TRBV6-4

CDR3 protein: CATSTEGAANEQYF
CDR3 length: 14
V gene: TRBV15

CDR3 protein: CSVSSGRNNEQFF
CDR3 length: 13
V gene: TRBV20-1

CDR3 protein: CASHQEAYTDTQYF
CDR3 length: 14
V gene: TRBV28

CDR3 protein: CSANGDGGSYNEQFF
CDR3 length: 15
V gene: TRBV20-1

CDR3 protein: CASSLLRTSTDTQYF
CDR3 length: 15
V gene: TRBV27

CDR3 protein: CASSQKAGGYEQYF
CDR3 length: 14
V gene: TRBV3-1

CDR3 protein: CSAREDDARYEQYF
CDR3 length: 14
V gene: TRBV20-1

CDR3 protein: CASSFPSFVGPGTGSQYEQYF
CDR3 length: 21
V gene: TRBV28

CDR3 protein: CASSLPGYHSPLHF
CDR3 length: 14
V gene: TRBV27

CDR3 protein: CSASPPGQPTEAFF
CDR3 length: 14
V gene: TRBV20-1

CDR3 protein: CSVGRHITYEQYF
CDR3 length: 13
V gene: TRBV29-1

CDR3 protein: CASSKTGGGTEAFF
CDR3 length: 14
V gene: TRBV7-9

CDR3 protein: CASSSRLAVKYNEQFF
CDR3 length: 16
V gene: TRBV27

CDR3 protein: CASSQHGLAGVVEQFF
CDR3 length: 16
V gene: TRBV4-1

CDR3 protein: CASSREAGVRETQYF
CDR3 length: 15
V gene: TRBV11-2

CDR3 protein: CASSVGVKGWHEQYF
CDR3 length: 15
V gene: TRBV9

CDR3 protein: CASRAMSSYNSPLHF
CDR3 length: 15
V gene: TRBV2

CDR3 protein: CASSPLISETQYF
CDR3 length: 13
V gene: TRBV7-9

CDR3 protein: CASSHPREGDYNEQFF
CDR3 length: 16
V gene: TRBV3-1

CDR3 protein: CASSTLLPNEQYF
CDR3 length: 13
V gene: TRBV14

CDR3 protein: CASSQIVRAPQETQYF
CDR3 length: 16
V gene: TRBV3-1

CDR3 protein: CATSGDRGQSYTF
CDR3 length: 13
V gene: TRBV24-1

CDR3 protein: CSARDPDRPSYEQYF
CDR3 length: 15
V gene: TRBV20-1

CDR3 protein: CASTPESSYEQYF
CDR3 length: 13
V gene: TRBV12-3/TRBV12-4